This TCR beta chain was obtained from a study of control samples from healthy donors and cancer patients. Germline V gene sequence: CDR1 SGHRS, CDR2 YFSETQ. V lost 8 bases and J 2 bases, leaving 11 bases between the germline ends. This CDR3 comprises 13 residues. Repertoires were generated with immunoSEQ multiplex PCR, while TCRdb's copy carries only in-frame clones and drops some. Among fewer than 110,000 clones listed, roughly 89% were seen once. Sequencing was carried out using PBMCs. The source of this sequence is a man aged 60 to 75 with lung cancer. This rearrangement joins TRBV5-1 to TRBJ1-3, with a weak D call TRBD1 (6 bases). The CDR3 here is CASSGVPGNTIYF. CDR3 sequence (DNA): TGCGCCAGTTCAGGGGTCCCTGGAAACACCATATATTTT.